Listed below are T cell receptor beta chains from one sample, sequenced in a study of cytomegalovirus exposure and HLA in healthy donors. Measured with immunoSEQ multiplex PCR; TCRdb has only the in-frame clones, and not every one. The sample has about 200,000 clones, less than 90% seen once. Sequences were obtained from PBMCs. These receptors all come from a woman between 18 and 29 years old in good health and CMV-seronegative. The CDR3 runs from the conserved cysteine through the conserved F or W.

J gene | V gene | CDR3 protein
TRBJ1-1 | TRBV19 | CASAGTGGVSTEAFF
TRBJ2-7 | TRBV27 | CASSGTGAYEQYF
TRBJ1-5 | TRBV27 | CASSLRQNYQPQHF
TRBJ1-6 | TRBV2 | CASTFRAANNSPLHF
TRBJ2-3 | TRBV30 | CAWSVQGVKTDTQYF
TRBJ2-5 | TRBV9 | CASSVEGEETQYF
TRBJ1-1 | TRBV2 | CASSERLMNTEAFF
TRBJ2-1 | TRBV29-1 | CSVSILAGGTYNEQFF
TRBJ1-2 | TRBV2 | CASSLQGLSVYGYTF
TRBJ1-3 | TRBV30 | CAWSVGGGSGNTIYF
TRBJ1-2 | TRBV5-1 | CASSLGQGGGYTF
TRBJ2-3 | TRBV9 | CASSVGVGGRSDTQYF
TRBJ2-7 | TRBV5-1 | CASSPGLAYEQYF
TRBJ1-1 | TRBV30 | CAWSWGSLATEAFF
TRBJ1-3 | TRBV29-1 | CSVEEFMPGNTIYF
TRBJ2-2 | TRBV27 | CASSFQTGYPGELFF
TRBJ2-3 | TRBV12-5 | CASGLVLSTLAGGASTDTQYF
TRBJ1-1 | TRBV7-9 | CASSLVATGGLKTEAFF
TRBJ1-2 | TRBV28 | CASSLTGTANYGYTF
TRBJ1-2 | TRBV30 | CAWSRTYGYTF
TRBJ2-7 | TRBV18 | CASSPTGLLSYEQYF
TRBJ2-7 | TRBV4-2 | CASSQGTGPSSYEQYF
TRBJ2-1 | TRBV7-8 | CASSLGVADEQFF
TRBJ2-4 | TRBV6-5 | CASRQGFQNIQYF
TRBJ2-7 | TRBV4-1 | CASSQDRASGSDEQYF
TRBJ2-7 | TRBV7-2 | CASSSPAEAGVSYEQYF